The 11 T cell receptor beta chains reported below all come from one sample, sequenced in a study of blood T cell repertoires in COVID-19. Measured with immunoSEQ multiplex PCR; TCRdb has only the in-frame clones, and not every one. This table holds more than 150,000 clones, roughly 76% found once. Sequencing was done on a sample of peripheral blood. The receptor set was obtained from an elderly woman with COVID-19, enrolled during active disease.

The rearrangement uses TRBV5-1 and TRBJ1-2; D not resolved. This CDR3 contains 16 residues. The V gene's germline CDR1 is SGHRS and CDR2 YFSETQ. V was cut by 4 bases and J by 4 bases, with 20 bases left in between. CDR3 sequence (DNA): TGCGCCAGCAGCCCAAGGACTCCCTTTAAGCCCTATGGCTACACCTTC. As protein: CASSPRTPFKPYGYTF.

J is TRBJ2-6 and V is TRBV30; TRBD1 agrees at 7 bases. The CDR3 loop spans 14 amino acids. V gave up 5 bases and J gave up 2 bases; unmatched junction bases: 3. Per germline, CDR1 GTSNPN and CDR2 SVGIG (reference sequence). CDR3 sequence reads: CAWETGAGANVLTF. The CDR3 bases are TGTGCCTGGGAAACAGGGGCTGGGGCCAACGTCCTGACTTTC.

This chain uses TRBV5-4 with TRBJ2-7; 7 nucleotides line up with TRBD2. Germline CDR1 and CDR2: SGHNT and YYREEE (reference sequence). This CDR3 is built from 16 residues. V shed 1 base, J shed 4 bases, and the junction held 11 bases outside the gene matches. CDR3 sequence: CASSLPLGGSMYEQYF. DNA of the CDR3: TGTGCCAGCAGCTTGCCCCTTGGCGGGAGTATGTACGAGCAGTACTTC.

V is TRBV28 and J is TRBJ1-1; 9 bases agree with TRBD1. V dropped 4 bases and J dropped 9; count of bases not matched to a gene: 9. The CDR3 sequence is 14 residues long. Germline CDR1 MDHEN, CDR2 SYDVKM. The CDR3 protein is CASSSGTGGEKAFF. The CDR3 DNA reads TGTGCCAGCAGTTCAGGAACAGGGGGCGAGAAAGCTTTCTTT.

In its sample, this clone was seen a few times. V gene TRBV7-9 combines with J gene TRBJ1-4, with D hard to call. Germline CDR1 SEHNR, CDR2 FQNEAQ (reference sequence). The ends were cut back, 4 bases at V and 8 bases at J, with 14 bases in the middle. The CDR3 spans 14 residues. CDR3 coding DNA: TGTGCCAGCAGCTCGTCTGAGCTCGGGGAAAAACTGTTTTTT. Its translation: CASSSSELGEKLFF.

The chain combines TRBV27 with TRBJ2-7; TRBD1 matches 9 bases. The V gene end was trimmed by 5 bases and the J gene end by 2 bases; junction bases not matched to a gene: 7. The CDR3 spans 15 residues. Per germline, CDR1 MNHEY and CDR2 SMNVEV (reference sequence). CDR3 DNA: TGTGCCAGCAGTCCTGCAGGGGACAGGGCCTACGAGCAGTACTTC. Its protein product is CASSPAGDRAYEQYF.

The genes are TRBV12-3 or TRBV12-4 and TRBJ2-7; the D gene is possibly TRBD1 (5 bases). CDR3 size: 12 residues. V was pared by 5 bases and J by 4 bases, with 9 bases between. The chain's CDR3 is CASSTDSYEQYF. Written as DNA, the CDR3 is TGTGCCAGCAGTACCGACAGTTACGAGCAGTACTTC.

A few counts support this clone. The chain has TRBV19 and TRBJ1-2; D is perhaps TRBD1 (6 bases). The germline CDR1 and CDR2 sequences are LNHDA and SQIVND (reference sequence). The CDR3 runs to 14 residues. Trimming removed 4 bases from V and 3 bases from J, with 12 bases in between. The DNA of the CDR3 is TGTGCCAGTAGTAGGGCACAGGGTGACTATGGCTACACCTTC. Translating it yields CASSRAQGDYGYTF.

This clone was detected only a few times. This chain joins TRBV9 and TRBJ2-1; TRBD1 aligns across 7 bases. Germline lookup yields CDR1 SGDLS and CDR2 YYNGEE. Trimming cost V 3 bases and J 3 bases; bases outside gene matches: 9. This CDR3 is 16 amino acids long. CDR3 region: CASSAETGINYNEQFF. The DNA of the CDR3 is TGTGCCAGCAGCGCCGAGACAGGGATAAACTACAATGAGCAGTTCTTC. Filled out from reference TRBV9 and TRBJ2-1, the complete variable domain reads DSGVTQTPKHLITATGQRVTLRCSPRSGDLSVYWYQQSLDQGLQFLIQYYNGEERAKGNILERFSAQQFPDLHSELNLSSLELGDSALYFCASSAETGINYNEQFFGPGTRLTVL.

V gene TRBV5-1 combines with J gene TRBJ2-1; TRBD1 matches at 7 bases. The V gene's germline CDR1 is SGHRS and CDR2 YFSETQ. CDR3 length: 15 amino acids. With V trimmed by 4 bases and J by 0 bases, 4 bases remained unmatched. The chain's CDR3 is CASSTQGSSYNEQFF. The CDR3 DNA is TGCGCCAGCAGCACACAGGGGAGCTCCTACAATGAGCAGTTCTTC. Variable domain in full (rest from reference TRBV5-1 and TRBJ2-1): KAGVTQTPRYLIKTRGQQVTLSCSPISGHRSVSWYQQTPGQGLQFLFEYFSETQRNKGNFPGRFSGRQFSNSRSEMNVSTLELGDSALYLCASSTQGSSYNEQFFGPGTRLTVL.

The rearrangement links TRBV14 to TRBJ1-4; the D gene is possibly TRBD1 (5 bases). This CDR3 spans 16 amino acids. Trimming cost V 3 bases and J 5 bases, with 16 bases left between them. Looked up from germline, CDR1 is SGHDN and CDR2 is FVKESK. The CDR3 loop is CASSHLFGRGNEKLFF. The CDR3 bases are TGTGCCAGCAGCCATTTATTCGGCCGGGGGAATGAAAAACTGTTTTTT.